This T cell receptor beta chain was recorded in a study of tumor-infiltrating lymphocytes in oesophageal squamous cell carcinoma. Trimming removed 7 bases at V and 2 bases at J, with 15 bases between. This CDR3 is 15 amino acids long. CDR1 is MNHEY and CDR2 is SMNVEV in the germline V gene (reference sequence). TCRdb called the PCR reads again in MiXCR, with one record for every CDR3 protein. The table lists fewer than 20,000 distinct CDR3 sequences, 42% of them singletons. This chain links TRBV27 with TRBJ2-1; the D gene could be TRBD1 or TRBD2 (6 bases each). The sequencing input was normal esophageal tissue next to the tumor. This TCR came from a female donor with esophageal squamous cell carcinoma. CDR3 amino acids: CASKNRGRTYNEQFF. The DNA for the CDR3 is TGTGCCAGCAAAAATCGGGGGCGAACCTACAATGAGCAGTTCTTC.